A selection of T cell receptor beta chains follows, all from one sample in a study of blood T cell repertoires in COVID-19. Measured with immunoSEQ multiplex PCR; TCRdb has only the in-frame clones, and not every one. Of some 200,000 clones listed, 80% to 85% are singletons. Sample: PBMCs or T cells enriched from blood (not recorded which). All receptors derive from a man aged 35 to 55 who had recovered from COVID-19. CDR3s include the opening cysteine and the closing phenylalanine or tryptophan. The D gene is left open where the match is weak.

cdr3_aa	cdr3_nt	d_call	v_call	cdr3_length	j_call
CASRLGQGWGYTF	TGTGCCAGCAGGTTGGGACAGGGGTGGGGCTACACCTTC	TRBD1	TRBV3-1/TRBV3-2	13	TRBJ1-2
CASSDSPGGIGEQYF	TGTGCCAGCAGTGACTCTCCCGGGGGGATCGGAGAGCAGTACTTC	TRBD2	TRBV6-4	15	TRBJ2-7
CASSLRASGGAGDTQYF	TGTGCCAGCAGCTTGAGGGCTAGCGGGGGGGCGGGAGATACGCAGTATTTT	TRBD2	TRBV5-4	17	TRBJ2-3
CASSLDSSGETQYF	TGTGCCAGCAGCTTGGATTCTAGCGGCGAGACCCAGTACTTC	TRBD2	TRBV5-6	14	TRBJ2-5
CASSYRQGIGSPLHF	TGTGCCAGCAGTTACCGACAGGGGATCGGTTCACCCCTCCACTTT	TRBD1	TRBV6-5	15	TRBJ1-6
CATSGYSNTDTQYF	TGTGCCACTAGTGGGTACAGTAACACAGATACGCAGTATTTT	.	TRBV24-1	14	TRBJ2-3
CASSPTGGPNSPLHF	TGTGCCAGCAGTCCAACAGGGGGTCCCAATTCACCCCTCCACTTT	TRBD1	TRBV27	15	TRBJ1-6
CASSEGGGAVGQFF	TGTGCCAGCAGTGAAGGCGGGGGTGCGGTGGGGCAGTTCTTC	TRBD2	TRBV6-1	14	TRBJ2-1
CASSEYWQGAGETQYF	TGTGCCAGCAGTGAATATTGGCAGGGGGCAGGGGAGACCCAGTACTTC	TRBD1	TRBV25-1	16	TRBJ2-5
CASSYWVRGNTEAFF	TGTGCCAGCAGTTACTGGGTCAGGGGTAACACTGAAGCTTTCTTT	.	TRBV6-5	15	TRBJ1-1
CASRLTGPYEQYF	TGTGCCAGCAGATTGACAGGCCCCTACGAGCAGTACTTC	.	TRBV28	13	TRBJ2-7
CASSPRTGPGNTIYF	TGTGCCAGCAGCCCACGGACAGGGCCCGGAAACACCATATATTTT	TRBD1	TRBV7-9	15	TRBJ1-3
CAISVDSSYEQYF	TGTGCCATCAGTGTCGACAGTTCCTACGAGCAGTACTTC	.	TRBV10-3	13	TRBJ2-7
CATDTGAAGELFF	TGTGCCACCGATACAGGGGCTGCCGGGGAGCTGTTTTTT	TRBD1	TRBV24-1	13	TRBJ2-2
CASSQGVGTGYEQYF	TGCGCCAGCAGCCAAGGGGTAGGAACGGGCTACGAGCAGTACTTC	.	TRBV4-3	15	TRBJ2-7